This entry describes one T cell receptor beta chain. What it binds is unknown. Looked up from germline, CDR1 is MDHEN and CDR2 is SYDVKM. V lost 2 bases and J 2 bases, leaving 10 bases between the germline ends. This CDR3 is 15 amino acids long. Every immunoSEQ plate was one replicate of a subset's evenly spread DNA. Sequenced by immunoSEQ multiplex PCR; TCRdb stores in-frame clones only, minus some. The sample comprises a few million clones, approximately 94% of which are singletons, and roughly 0.13% rests with the top ten. The data originate from a study of shared clonotypes between healthy human individuals. Study summary: A donor's plate count was three for CD4 naive and three for CD4 memory; CD8 naive had two and CD8 memory one.

Study-wide findings and caveats: Shared across a handful of donors were roughly 4.8% of the naive CD4 clonotypes. Read depth was anticipated to influence clonotype sharing among donors.

The gene calls are TRBV28 and TRBJ2-4; a weak D match, TRBD1 (5 bases). The specimen sequenced was naive CD4+ T cells sorted from blood. The sample's subset: CD45RA+ positively selected. This TCR was sampled from a man aged 18 to 29 in good health. CDR3 region: CASSLPPGTKNIQYF. CDR3 nucleotide sequence: TGTGCCAGCAGTTTACCGCCAGGGACCAAAAACATTCAGTACTTC.